This TCR beta chain originates from a study of blood T cell repertoires in COVID-19. Study-level background: Researchers got acute and convalescent COVID-19 samples from the United States, Italy and Spain. T cells, B-cell-depleted T cells, or PBMCs supplied cDNA or gDNA.

The cohort comprised adults aged about 18 to 100 years residing in under 25 US areas. Profiling relied on immunoSEQ multiplex PCR, and the TCRdb table lists in-frame clones only, not all of them. Of roughly 250,000 clones detected, around 86% appear once; the ten largest clones hold around 3.3%. The CDR3 runs to 16 residues. V was clipped by 4 bases and J by 2 bases, with 16 bases between them. The germline V gene encodes CDR1 SGHNT and CDR2 YYREEE (reference sequence). This clone was observed a handful of times. The chain carries TRBV5-4 and TRBJ2-4; a weak D match, TRBD2 (6 bases). The sequence derives from a woman between 35 and 50 years old with acute COVID-19. The sequencing sample was made of PBMCs or T cells enriched from blood (not recorded which). CDR3 sequence: CASSPGGESTKNIQYF. The DNA of the CDR3 is TGTGCCAGCAGCCCGGGCGGGGAGTCTACCAAAAACATTCAGTACTTC.